This T cell receptor beta chain appears in the sequencing data of a study of T-cell memory formation after mild COVID-19 (dated by TCRdb to the early 2020s). General notes on the study: Most TCR sequence clusters were specific to one of the two donors. T-cell clones expanding and contracting after mild COVID-19 in a couple of donors were tracked by longitudinal TCRalpha and TCRbeta repertoire sequencing. Two young, previously healthy adult volunteers, one female and one male, were included in the cohort. General study outcomes and caveats: From day 15 to 85, contracting clones showed balanced CD4/CD8 phenotypes, whereas a second wave of clones that expanded from day 15 to 37 leaned towards CD4+. Contracting CD4+ clones were located mainly in the CM and EM memory subsets, whereas CD8+ clones were found to be enriched in EMRA. The study covered only two mild cases, and larger cohorts including severe cases with pre-infection samples were considered necessary. The second-wave clones that peaked on day 37 were not confirmed to be SARS-CoV-2 specific. Some responding clones were found in pre-infection memory, which suggests that pre-existing cross-reactive memory T cells took part in the SARS-CoV-2 response.

Counted from cysteine to phenylalanine, this CDR3 has 14 amino acids. The read is trimmed to its CDR3 DNA, 42 bases read in frame from base 1. The germline ends are 12 bases apart after V is trimmed by 3 bases and J by 6 bases. Sequences SGHRS (CDR1) and YFSETQ (CDR2) are obtained from the germline V gene. The instrument given in TCRdb is Illumina NovaSeq 6000. Using 5'RACE with constant-segment primers, TCRalpha and TCRbeta cDNA libraries were constructed, with sample barcodes and unique molecular identifiers added in the process. Trizol reagent was used to extract RNA from every sample. Libraries were amplified in two PCR steps, with a second sample barcode and Illumina TruSeq adapters added in the second step. Sequencing of the libraries was done on an Illumina NovaSeq, producing 2 x 150 bp paired-end reads. As for how the authors treated the data: The reads were demultiplexed and collapsed into UMI-guided consensus sequences using migec v1.2.7. With mixcr v2.1.11, UMI consensuses were aligned to TRA and TRB V and J templates and assembled into clonotypes. A clonotype was counted as expanded or contracted only if both edgeR and NoisET called the change significant, with noise models trained on biological replicates. edgeR calls used a false discovery rate-adjusted p below 0.01 and a log2 fold-change threshold of 1. As an exploratory analysis of dynamics, max-normalized trajectories of the 1000 most abundant clonotypes were examined by PCA with hierarchical clustering. Separately sequenced CD4+ and CD8+ repertoires were used to assign the CD4 or CD8 phenotype of responding clones. Using fastp trimming at Q25 and MiXCR clonotype assembly, TCRdb reanalyzed the public sequencing data and kept in-frame beta chains. Rows with one shared CDR3 protein collapse into an entry with the most common genes and DNA. These V and J calls derive from TCRdb rather than the authors' analysis. The table for this sample lists over 300,000 distinct CDR3 sequences; 20% to 25% of them were counted only once. In total, the top ten clones hold 20% to 25% of the sample.

As for this clonotype: The antigen this receptor binds is unknown. The sample holds no much larger clone one base away, and base qualities are not on file.

Ficoll-Paque density gradient centrifugation was used to isolate PBMCs. This receptor was taken from a man between 18 and 35 years old who had mild COVID-19 (a few samples of this study predate the infection). The sample titles of this study are shuffled in the database, so cell type and time point are left out; the donor was told from shared clones. Sequencing used PBMCs or a T cell subset sorted from them (not recorded which). The sequence links TRBV5-1 to TRBJ2-2; tentative D gene TRBD1, with 6 bases matching. This receptor carries the CDR3 CASSSRGGAGELFF. The DNA sequence is TGCGCCAGCAGCTCCCGTGGGGGCGCCGGGGAGCTGTTTTTT. Joined to the reference TRBV5-1 and TRBJ2-2 proteins, this CDR3 gives the full variable domain: KAGVTQTPRYLIKTRGQQVTLSCSPISGHRSVSWYQQTPGQGLQFLFEYFSETQRNKGNFPGRFSGRQFSNSRSEMNVSTLELGDSALYLCASSSRGGAGELFFGEGSRLTVL.